Listed below are T cell receptor beta chains from one sample, sequenced in a study of blood T cell repertoires in COVID-19. Data came from immunoSEQ multiplex PCR; TCRdb stores just in-frame clones and leaves some out. The sample consists of about 170,000 clones, 80% to 90% of them appearing once. Specimen: peripheral blood. Receptors were obtained from a woman older than 75 with acute or convalescent COVID-19. Each CDR3 is given with its conserved first and last residue. A D gene is named only where the DNA matches it firmly.

j_call	v_call	d_call	cdr3_aa
TRBJ2-3	TRBV4-3	TRBD1	CASSQGETGVNTQYF
TRBJ2-2	TRBV6-5	TRBD1	CASRFRDRVHGELFF
TRBJ1-2	TRBV25-1	.	CASRADSENNYGYTF
TRBJ2-3	TRBV7-2	TRBD2	CASSLLAGGLSTDTQYF
TRBJ2-3	TRBV6-2/TRBV6-3	.	CASSYSKGTDTQYF
TRBJ2-1	TRBV7-2	TRBD2	CASSSSGTSYNEQFF
TRBJ1-3	TRBV6-5	.	CASSQRSSGNTIYF
TRBJ1-1	TRBV19	TRBD1	CASSARMDRVKGAFF
TRBJ2-1	TRBV7-2	TRBD2	CASLSFWASGTGEQFF
TRBJ2-7	TRBV7-8	.	CASSLNAVPVYEQYF
TRBJ2-2	TRBV29-1	TRBD2	CSAVGLAVTGELFF
TRBJ2-7	TRBV6-2/TRBV6-3	TRBD1	CASSTGTGRYEQYF
TRBJ1-2	TRBV9	.	CASSVASNGVAGGYTF
TRBJ2-7	TRBV28	.	CASSPRQPGYEQYF
TRBJ2-5	TRBV7-3	TRBD2	CASSPLGGSGGLAQETQYF
TRBJ2-7	TRBV6-6	TRBD1	CASSAPGQGATYEQYF
TRBJ1-5	TRBV9	.	CASSPTGGHNQPQHF
TRBJ1-5	TRBV3-1/TRBV3-2	.	CASSHNSRVHQPQHF
TRBJ2-7	TRBV5-6	TRBD1	CASSWGQGTYEQYF
TRBJ1-1	TRBV19	TRBD1	CASSPFGQGNTEAFF
TRBJ2-2	TRBV19	.	CASKGGPNTGELFF
TRBJ2-1	TRBV12-3/TRBV12-4	TRBD1	CASSFRLDRALLF
TRBJ2-5	TRBV3-1/TRBV3-2	TRBD2	CASSQVPSGGPAQYF
TRBJ2-6	TRBV4-3	.	CASSSTAHNSGANVLTF
TRBJ1-2	TRBV7-9	TRBD1	CASSSGDRGLDNYGYTF
TRBJ1-1	TRBV20-1	.	CSASNSLEAFF
TRBJ1-6	TRBV12-3/TRBV12-4	.	CASGPEYNSPLHF
TRBJ2-7	TRBV4-1	.	CASSHDLSSPYEQYF
TRBJ1-1	TRBV5-6	TRBD1	CASSLRDRGSEAFF
TRBJ1-2	TRBV12-3/TRBV12-4	.	CASSLGVLYGYTF
TRBJ2-5	TRBV12-1	.	CASSFELAGLRETQYF
TRBJ2-7	TRBV4-2	.	CASSQGLALFYEQYF
TRBJ1-2	TRBV5-1	TRBD1	CASSFQGASGYTF
TRBJ2-5	TRBV4-2	.	CASSQGLGARQETQYF
TRBJ2-6	TRBV19	TRBD1	CASSIVGTGGSGANVLTF
TRBJ1-6	TRBV10-3	.	CAISDDRQSSYNSPLHF
TRBJ1-1	TRBV5-1	.	CASRPGGFTEAFF
TRBJ1-1	TRBV2	TRBD1	CASVRTGQTEAFF
TRBJ1-1	TRBV28	.	CASTKNTEAFF
TRBJ1-6	TRBV10-2	TRBD1	CASRGQGGNSPLHF
TRBJ1-2	TRBV4-2	.	CASSQDAGDNGYTF
TRBJ2-7	TRBV5-5	TRBD2	CASSFLLAGASYEQYF
TRBJ2-7	TRBV6-2/TRBV6-3	.	CASSYGGFRGPYEQYF
TRBJ2-2	TRBV27	.	CVCSGGVSTGELFF
TRBJ1-1	TRBV4-2	TRBD1	CASSQAGGRNTEAFF
TRBJ2-1	TRBV19	TRBD1	CASSIYTGQGPYNEQFF
TRBJ2-1	TRBV27	TRBD1	CASSWGDRGNEQFF